These 27 T cell receptor beta chains originate from one sample sequenced in a study of early T cells in non-severe SARS-CoV-2 infection. In TCRdb, the 5' RACE reads were re-called with MiXCR into one record per CDR3 protein. The sample contains nearly 45,000 distinct CDR3 sequences, around 10% of which appear only once. Sequenced material: whole blood. These receptors came from an adult who was a healthcare worker with PCR-confirmed SARS-CoV-2 infection or an uninfected control (not recorded which).

In its sample, this clonotype was seen a few times. The V and J genes are TRBV27 and TRBJ1-5; D unclear. There are 15 residues in the CDR3. V was clipped by 5 bases and J by 3 bases, with 14 bases between them. Germline CDR1 and CDR2: MNHEY and SMNVEV (reference sequence). The CDR3 protein is CASSPQGFYNQPQHF. CDR3 coding DNA: TGTGCCAGCAGTCCGCAAGGATTTTACAATCAGCCCCAGCATTTT.

There are a few counts of this clonotype. This chain connects TRBV12-3 or TRBV12-4 to TRBJ2-2; possible D gene TRBD1, 6 bases. The CDR3 runs to 13 residues. V lost 8 bases to trimming and J lost 5 bases, with 12 bases between them. CDR3 region: CASSQGETGELFF. For the CDR3, the DNA is TGTGCCAGCTCACAGGGAGAGACCGGGGAGCTGTTTTTT.

The table lists this clonotype with many counts. V is TRBV19 and J is TRBJ2-2, with D possibly called TRBD1 or TRBD2 (5 bases each). V lost 4 bases, J lost 3 bases, and 12 bases lay in between. The CDR3 loop spans 15 amino acids. Germline CDR1 LNHDA, CDR2 SQIVND (reference sequence). The CDR3 DNA follows: TGTGCCAGTAGTAGGGGGTTGATATACACCGGGGAGCTGTTTTTT. It is translated as CASSRGLIYTGELFF.

J is TRBJ2-7 and V is TRBV4-1; 7 bases align to TRBD1. The CDR3 length is 15 residues. Looked up from germline, CDR1 is MGHRA and CDR2 is YSYEKL. V gave up 3 bases and J gave up 4 bases; unmatched junction bases: 9. The CDR3 nucleotides are TGCGCCAGCAGCCACCCGGGACAGCTACTTTACGAGCAGTACTTC. Its translation is CASSHPGQLLYEQYF.

This clonotype was seen many times. The V gene is TRBV20-1, the J gene TRBJ1-4; D possibly corresponds to TRBD1 (5 bases). This CDR3 is 14 amino acids long. V was clipped by 5 bases and J by 0 bases, with 10 bases between them. Germline assignment: CDR1 DFQATT and CDR2 SNEGSKA (reference sequence). The CDR3: CSASTDATNEKLFF. The CDR3 bases are TGCAGTGCTTCGACAGACGCAACTAATGAAAAACTGTTTTTT.

This clonotype was picked up a small number of times. The V call is TRBV3-1, the J call TRBJ2-5; 9 bases fit TRBD2. Germline CDR1 is LGHDT and CDR2 is YNNKEL (reference sequence). This CDR3 region has 15 residues. With V trimmed by 4 bases and J by 5 bases, 8 bases remained unmatched. DNA of the CDR3: TGTGCCAGCAGCCCCGAACTAGCGGGTTGGGAGACCCAGTACTTC. Protein: CASSPELAGWETQYF.

This clonotype was counted ten times or more. J is TRBJ2-1 and V is TRBV24-1, with 7 bases identical to TRBD1. Germline CDR1 KGHDR, CDR2 SFDVKD. The V and J ends lost 2 bases and 5 bases, in that order; junction bases with no gene match: 14. The CDR3 totals 18 residues. CDR3 nucleotide sequence: TGTGCCACCAGTGATTACCCTAACCCCGGGACAGCGGACAATGAGCAGTTCTTC. It codes for CATSDYPNPGTADNEQFF.

With respect to this clonotype: Since a much larger clone is just one base distant, this may be a read error. The chain carries TRBV13 and TRBJ2-7; 7 nucleotides line up with TRBD2. Losses at the gene ends were 0 bases for V and 12 bases for J; bases not matched to a gene: 17. From germline, CDR1 is PRHDT and CDR2 FYEKMQ (reference sequence). This CDR3 is 16 amino acids long. The CDR3 nucleotides read TGTGCCAGCAGCTTAGGAGGACTAGGACGGGTTCCCCTTCCGTACTTC. It codes for CASSLGGLGRVPLPYF.

This clonotype came up many times. This chain connects TRBV6-4 to TRBJ2-3; 7 nucleotides match TRBD2. J lost 8 bases, V lost 4 bases, and 9 bases had no gene match. The CDR3 totals 14 residues. Germline V gene sequence: CDR1 MRHNA, CDR2 SNTAGT. The CDR3 DNA reads TGTGCCAGCAGTGTCGGACTAGAGGTTGGTACGCAGTATTTT. Protein product: CASSVGLEVGTQYF.

The table lists this clonotype with many counts. V is TRBV7-9 and J is TRBJ2-7; D call uncertain. The CDR3 is 11 residues long. From germline, CDR1 is SEHNR and CDR2 FQNEAQ (reference sequence). V gave up 5 bases and J gave up 3 bases, with 5 bases separating them. The chain's CDR3 is CASSPGYEQYF. DNA for the CDR3: TGTGCCAGCAGCCCGGGCTACGAGCAGTACTTC.

The gene calls are TRBV28 and TRBJ2-1, with 9 bases lining up with TRBD2. CDR1 and CDR2 from the germline V gene are MDHEN and SYDVKM. CDR3 length: 12 amino acids. V lost 6 bases and J lost 13; bases outside the gene matches: 7. The CDR3 loop is CASSPGLARQFF. The CDR3 DNA follows: TGTGCCAGCAGCCCAGGACTAGCGCGTCAGTTCTTC.

In this sample, this clonotype turned up many times. This rearrangement joins TRBV9 to TRBJ2-3; D may be TRBD1 (7 bases). V shed 0 bases and J shed 3 bases, with 11 bases lying between them. Germline CDR1 and CDR2: SGDLS and YYNGEE. The CDR3 is 15 amino acids. CDR3 bases: TGTGCCAGCAGCGTAGGCTCAGGGGGGACAGATACGCAGTATTTT. Its translation is CASSVGSGGTDTQYF.

At least ten counts were recorded for this clonotype. The chain carries TRBV9 and TRBJ2-3; tentative D call: TRBD1 (5 bases). V was pared by 4 bases and J by 2 bases, with 17 bases between. The germline V gene encodes CDR1 SGDLS and CDR2 YYNGEE. The CDR3 contains 16 residues. CDR3 residues: CASSPRGVGLTDTQYF. The CDR3 DNA sequence: TGTGCCAGCAGCCCTAGGGGCGTGGGGCTCACAGATACGCAGTATTTT.

At least ten counts were recorded for this clonotype. The chain couples TRBV19 to TRBJ2-1; D ambiguous. The CDR3 length is 12 residues. CDR1 LNHDA and CDR2 SQIVND come from the germline V gene (reference sequence). The V end was cut by 5 bases, the J end by 6 bases, with 8 bases between. CDR3 sequence (DNA): TGTGCCAGTAGTTTTAATAGCAATGAGCAGTTCTTC. Encoded protein: CASSFNSNEQFF.

This clonotype has just a few counts. The chain joins TRBV4-2 to TRBJ2-1, with 13 bases matching TRBD2. Germline CDR1 and CDR2: LGHNA and YNFKEQ. The CDR3 covers 16 residues. V was pared by 0 bases and J by 8 bases, with 4 bases of the junction left unmatched. The CDR3 sequence is CASSQERTSGSDEQFF. The CDR3 bases are TGTGCCAGCAGCCAAGAGAGGACTAGCGGGAGCGATGAGCAGTTCTTC.

Many counts were recorded for this clonotype. J is TRBJ1-5 and V is TRBV15; 7 bases fit TRBD1. V lost 5 bases and J lost 8; bases outside the gene matches: 9. The CDR3 consists of 14 residues. Germline-derived CDR1 and CDR2 are LNHNV and YYDKDF (reference sequence). DNA of the CDR3: TGTGCCACCAGCCCCCGGACAGGAAAAGAGCCCCAGCATTTT. Translated: CATSPRTGKEPQHF.

This clonotype was picked up many times. The chain recombines TRBV7-9 with TRBJ1-2; no clear D gene. V was shortened by 6 bases and J by 1 base, with 9 bases between the two germline ends. Germline CDR1 reads SEHNR; CDR2 reads FQNEAQ (reference sequence). The CDR3 has 13 residues. The CDR3 loop is CASSLGINYGYTF. In DNA form, the CDR3 reads TGTGCCAGCAGTCTAGGGATTAACTATGGCTACACCTTC.

About this clonotype: The junction departs from germline at one end; a sequencing error may be responsible. This sequence joins TRBV3-1 and TRBJ2-1, with 8 bases lining up with TRBD2. Germline CDR1 reads LGHDT; CDR2 reads YNNKEL (reference sequence). This CDR3 contains 11 residues. Here the CDR3 DNA reads TGTGCCAGCAGCCTGAAGCGGGAGTCGGTCTTC. It specifies CASSLKRESVF.

This clonotype has at least ten counts. The chain employs TRBV24-1 and TRBJ2-6; D may be TRBD1 or TRBD2 (6 bases each). Trimming shortened V by 5 bases and J by 2 bases, and 12 bases separated the two germline ends. Looked up from germline, CDR1 is KGHDR and CDR2 is SFDVKD. The CDR3 contains 16 residues. The CDR3 region is CATSASGAAGANVLTF. In DNA, the CDR3 is TGTGCCACCAGTGCGTCGGGGGCGGCTGGGGCCAACGTCCTGACTTTC.

This clonotype has only a few counts. The V gene is TRBV5-1, the J gene TRBJ1-2, with D hard to call. The V gene's germline CDR1 is SGHRS and CDR2 YFSETQ. CDR3 length equals 13 residues. V was clipped by 4 bases and J by 7 bases, with 14 bases between them. Here the CDR3 DNA reads TGCGCCAGCAGCCAACTTGGTCTCCGTGGCTACACCTTC. Its translation is CASSQLGLRGYTF.

This clonotype was counted at least ten times. This chain links TRBV12-5 with TRBJ2-1; 7 nucleotides match TRBD1. The CDR3 sequence is 13 residues long. Losses at the gene ends were 6 bases for V and 4 bases for J; bases not matched to a gene: 3. Germline V gene sequence: CDR1 LGHNT, CDR2 FRNRAP. CDR3 in DNA: TGTGCTAGTGGCCAGGGACAGTACAATGAGCAGTTCTTC. Protein: CASGQGQYNEQFF. Together with reference TRBV12-5 and TRBJ2-1, the CDR3 gives the full variable domain: DARVTQTPRHKVTEMGQEVTMRCQPILGHNTVFWYRQTMMQGLELLAYFRNRAPLDDSGMPKDRFSAEMPDATLATLKIQPSEPRDSAVYFCASGQGQYNEQFFGPGTRLTVL.

This clonotype was seen at least ten times. J is TRBJ1-1 and V is TRBV7-9; possibly TRBD1 for D (5 bases). V lost 2 bases to trimming and J lost 7 bases, with 11 bases between them. Looked up from germline, CDR1 is SEHNR and CDR2 is FQNEAQ (reference sequence). CDR3 length: 13 amino acids. The CDR3 sequence: CASSLKGEGEAFF. The CDR3 coding sequence is TGTGCCAGCAGCTTAAAAGGGGAAGGTGAAGCTTTCTTT.

Of note for this clonotype: The germline gene is not matched at one end of the junction; a read error may be the cause. J is TRBJ2-4 and V is TRBV7-2; D is possibly TRBD1 (6 bases). CDR1 and CDR2 from the germline V gene are SGHTA and FQGNSA. The CDR3 loop spans 13 amino acids. The CDR3 DNA reads TGTGCCAGCAGCCCCAATGGCTGGACAGCCTCAAACTTC. Protein: CASSPNGWTASNF.

This clonotype was seen at least ten times. This chain uses TRBV29-1 with TRBJ2-2; maybe TRBD2 (6 bases). CDR3 length: 13 residues. Germline CDR1 SQVTM, CDR2 ANQGSEA. V gave up 4 bases and J gave up 5 bases, with 11 bases separating them. CDR3 protein: CSVGLEGTGELFF. CDR3 DNA: TGCAGCGTTGGGTTGGAGGGAACCGGGGAGCTGTTTTTT.

This clonotype was recorded many times. V gene TRBV11-2 combines with J gene TRBJ2-1, with D perhaps TRBD1 (6 bases). The CDR3 loop spans 15 amino acids. Trimming removed 2 bases from V and 7 bases from J, with 15 bases in between. The germline V gene has CDR1 SGHAT and CDR2 FQNNGV. CDR3 in amino acids: CASSLWDNPSNEQFF. The CDR3 DNA reads TGTGCCAGCAGCTTATGGGACAATCCTTCGAATGAGCAGTTCTTC.

This clonotype was detected many times. The V and J genes are TRBV6-2 or TRBV6-3 and TRBJ1-1, with D possibly being TRBD1 (6 bases). Trimming shortened V by 4 bases and J by 1 base, and 10 bases separated the two germline ends. Per germline, CDR1 MNHEY and CDR2 SVGEGT. The CDR3 extends over 14 amino acids. CDR3 DNA sequence: TGTGCCAGCAGTTTCTCGGGGGCGAACACTGAAGCTTTCTTT. It translates to CASSFSGANTEAFF.

This clonotype was detected many times. The chain employs TRBV18 and TRBJ1-2; no clear D gene. The CDR3 sequence is 15 residues long. Trimming removed 3 bases from V and 6 bases from J, with 17 bases in between. Per the germline V gene, CDR1 is KGHSH and CDR2 is LQKENI. In DNA form, the CDR3 reads TGTGCCAGCTCACCCTCGACGGAGGGATGGCATGGCTACACCTTC. This gives the protein CASSPSTEGWHGYTF.